The 31 T cell receptor beta chains reported below all come from one sample, sequenced in a study of blood T cell repertoires in COVID-19. Repertoires were generated with immunoSEQ multiplex PCR, while TCRdb's copy carries only in-frame clones and drops some. The data contain about 200,000 clones, 65% to 90% of them seen just once; the ten biggest clones take up approximately 6.1%. Sequencing used peripheral blood. All receptors derive from an elderly man with acute or convalescent COVID-19.

The rearrangement joins TRBV7-3 to TRBJ2-3, with D perhaps matching TRBD1 (6 bases). Between the trimmed V and J ends, which lost 4 bases and 6 bases, there was a span of 11 bases. CDR1 SGHTA and CDR2 FQGTGA come from the germline V gene. This CDR3 spans 13 amino acids. This CDR3 reads CASSWTVGDTQYF. The CDR3 DNA reads TGTGCCAGCAGCTGGACAGTAGGGGATACGCAGTATTTT.

V usage is TRBV7-2 and J usage is TRBJ2-3, with 8 bases matching TRBD2. CDR1 is SGHTA and CDR2 is FQGNSA in the germline V gene. The CDR3 has 17 amino acids. Germline trimming cut 2 bases from V and 7 bases from J; bases unmatched to any gene: 14. In nucleotides, the CDR3 is TGTGCCAGCAGCTTACGCGATAGTGCGGGAGGAGGATATACGCAGTATTTT. It yields the protein CASSLRDSAGGGYTQYF.

The J gene is TRBJ2-7, the V gene TRBV9, with D tentatively TRBD2 (6 bases). The germline V gene encodes CDR1 SGDLS and CDR2 YYNGEE. The CDR3 is 15 residues long. Deletions cut 0 bases from V and 2 bases from J, with 12 bases between. The CDR3 protein is CASSVGPSVTYEQYF. CDR3 DNA sequence: TGTGCCAGCAGCGTAGGTCCTAGCGTTACCTACGAGCAGTACTTC.

The chain has TRBV5-1 and TRBJ2-5; D gene ambiguous. This CDR3 has 16 residues. V dropped 0 bases and J dropped 1 base, with 13 bases sitting between them. CDR1 and CDR2 from the germline V gene are SGHRS and YFSETQ. The CDR3 DNA reads as TGCGCCAGCAGCTTGGCCTTCACGAGATTCCAAGAGACCCAGTACTTC. It yields the protein CASSLAFTRFQETQYF.

This clone was seen at least ten times. This chain uses TRBV6-5 with TRBJ1-5; a weak D match, TRBD1 (6 bases). V was clipped by 2 bases and J by 6 bases, with 11 bases between them. The CDR3 totals 14 residues. Germline lookup yields CDR1 MNHEY and CDR2 SVGAGI. CDR3: CASSYELRGQPQHF. The DNA for the CDR3 is TGTGCCAGCAGTTACGAACTCAGGGGTCAGCCCCAGCATTTT.

The chain uses TRBV18 and TRBJ1-1; 9 nucleotides align to TRBD1. The CDR3 has 16 amino acids. The germline V gene has CDR1 KGHSH and CDR2 LQKENI. The ends lost 3 bases at V and 1 base at J; junction bases unmatched: 6. In DNA form, the CDR3 reads TGTGCCAGCTCACCCCTGAGGGACAGGGAGAACACTGAAGCTTTCTTT. This encodes CASSPLRDRENTEAFF.

This chain links TRBV5-1 with TRBJ2-3; 8 bases are shared with TRBD2. This CDR3 is 16 amino acids long. Losses at the gene ends were 4 bases for V and 2 bases for J; bases not matched to a gene: 9. Looked up from germline, CDR1 is SGHRS and CDR2 is YFSETQ. CDR3 bases: TGCGCCAGCAGCAAGGGACTAGGTGATACCACAGATACGCAGTATTTT. Translating it yields CASSKGLGDTTDTQYF.

In this sample, this clone turned up a few times. The chain has TRBV18 and TRBJ1-6; D remains ambiguous. Germline CDR1 is KGHSH and CDR2 is LQKENI. This CDR3 spans 14 amino acids. V lost 5 bases, J lost 0 bases, and 5 bases lay in between. The CDR3 reads CASSSSSYNSPLHF. The DNA of the CDR3 is TGTGCCAGCTCATCGAGCTCCTATAATTCACCCCTCCACTTT. The whole variable domain, filled in from reference TRBV18 and TRBJ1-6, reads NAGVMQNPRHLVRRRGQEARLRCSPMKGHSHVYWYRQLPEEGLKFMVYLQKENIIDESGMPKERFSAEFPKEGPSILRIQQVVRGDSAAYFCASSSSSYNSPLHFGNGTRLTVT.

The chain links TRBV2 to TRBJ2-1; 8 nucleotides agree with TRBD1. V trimming: 4 bases; J trimming: 4 bases; junction bases outside the gene matches: 12. This CDR3 is 17 amino acids long. Per germline, CDR1 SNHLY and CDR2 FYNNEI. The CDR3 protein is CASSVAGQGRGYNEQFF. DNA of the CDR3: TGTGCCAGCAGTGTTGCAGGACAGGGAAGAGGATACAATGAGCAGTTCTTC.

The chain uses TRBV24-1 and TRBJ2-3; TRBD2 agrees at 8 bases. This CDR3 is built from 17 residues. J gave up 3 bases and V 5 bases, and 12 bases lay outside the gene matches. Germline CDR1 KGHDR, CDR2 SFDVKD. CDR3 residues: CATSGFPAGAGTDTQYF. CDR3 nucleotides: TGTGCCACCAGTGGCTTCCCAGCGGGAGCGGGTACAGATACGCAGTATTTT.

This sequence joins TRBV19 and TRBJ2-7; TRBD1 matches 11 bases. V lost 5 bases, J lost 5 bases, and 8 bases stayed unmatched. The V gene's germline CDR1 is LNHDA and CDR2 SQIVND (reference sequence). The CDR3 loop spans 15 amino acids. The DNA of the CDR3 is TGTGCCAGTAGTCCGGGAGGGACAGGGGGGGACGAGCAGTACTTC. It yields the protein CASSPGGTGGDEQYF.

The rearrangement joins TRBV7-9 to TRBJ1-1; D is perhaps TRBD1 (6 bases). CDR3 length: 15 residues. Germline CDR1 is SEHNR and CDR2 is FQNEAQ (reference sequence). V dropped 5 bases and J dropped 0 bases, with 13 bases sitting between them. The CDR3 loop reads CASSQGTVMNTEAFF. The CDR3 bases are TGTGCCAGCAGCCAGGGGACGGTGATGAACACTGAAGCTTTCTTT.

This chain connects TRBV19 to TRBJ2-4, with 7 bases identical to TRBD1. The V gene's germline CDR1 is LNHDA and CDR2 SQIVND (reference sequence). V was pared by 0 bases and J by 8 bases, with 7 bases of the junction left unmatched. CDR3 length: 15 amino acids. The CDR3 sequence is CASSIEKQGSDIQYF. As DNA, the CDR3 is TGTGCCAGTAGTATAGAGAAACAGGGGTCGGACATTCAGTACTTC. Looking up the rest from reference TRBV19 and TRBJ2-4 gives the full variable domain: DGGITQSPKYLFRKEGQNVTLSCEQNLNHDAMYWYRQDPGQGLRLIYYSQIVNDFQKGDIAEGYSVSREKKESFPLTVTSAQKNPTAFYLCASSIEKQGSDIQYFGAGTRLSVL.

The chain joins TRBV7-8 to TRBJ2-5, with D perhaps TRBD1 (6 bases). CDR3 length: 13 residues. Germline V gives CDR1 SGHVS, CDR2 FQNEAQ. The ends were cut back, 1 base at V and 9 bases at J, with 12 bases in the middle. The CDR3 here is CASSLGKGVAQYF. The CDR3 DNA follows: TGTGCCAGCAGCTTAGGGAAGGGGGTGGCCCAGTACTTC.

This clone was seen repeatedly, ten times or more. The chain is built from TRBV18 and TRBJ2-1; a possible D gene is TRBD2 (5 bases). Between the trimmed V and J ends, which lost 3 bases and 3 bases, there was a span of 9 bases. The length of the CDR3 is 14 residues. Germline V lookup: CDR1 KGHSH, CDR2 LQKENI. CDR3 sequence reads: CASSPDYSYNEQFF. The CDR3 nucleotides are TGTGCCAGCTCACCCGACTACAGCTACAATGAGCAGTTCTTC.

This clone appeared a few times. V usage is TRBV28 and J usage is TRBJ2-7; TRBD1 matches at 9 bases. The germline V gene encodes CDR1 MDHEN and CDR2 SYDVKM. This CDR3 contains 16 residues. Trimming cost V 1 base and J 5 bases; bases outside gene matches: 9. CDR3: CASSLFSGQGSHEQYF. CDR3 coding DNA: TGTGCCAGCAGTTTATTCTCTGGACAGGGGTCCCACGAGCAGTACTTC.

This chain joins TRBV29-1 and TRBJ1-4, with TRBD1 matching 8 bases. The V gene end was trimmed by 4 bases and the J gene end by 7 bases; junction bases not matched to a gene: 2. Germline values: CDR1 SQVTM, CDR2 ANQGSEA. This CDR3 spans 12 amino acids. The CDR3, as DNA: TGCAGCGTTGTTGGACAGGGTGAAAAACTGTTTTTT. This translates into CSVVGQGEKLFF.

CDR3 coding DNA: TGCGCCAGCAGTCTAAAACATTCAAAGGACAAAGCTAACTATGGCTACACCTTC. Protein: CASSLKHSKDKANYGYTF. The V and J genes are TRBV23-1 and TRBJ1-2, with D possibly being TRBD1 (5 bases). TRBV23-1 has ORF status, its function being uncertain. V lost 4 bases, J lost 0 bases, and 21 bases lay in between. The CDR3 covers 18 residues.

This clone was counted between two and nine times. The chain links TRBV4-1 to TRBJ2-5; perhaps TRBD2 as D (5 bases). CDR1 MGHRA and CDR2 YSYEKL come from the germline V gene. This CDR3 is 17 amino acids long. Between the trimmed V and J ends, which lost 0 bases and 5 bases, there was a span of 19 bases. The CDR3 coding sequence is TGCGCCAGCAGCCAAGATCTTAGAGATTGGAGGAGGGAGACCCAGTACTTC. It encodes CASSQDLRDWRRETQYF.

The chain joins TRBV13 to TRBJ1-1; perhaps TRBD1 as D (6 bases). Per germline, CDR1 PRHDT and CDR2 FYEKMQ (reference sequence). V was shortened by 7 bases and J by 0 bases, with 18 bases between the two germline ends. The CDR3 contains 16 residues. The CDR3 DNA reads TGTGCCAGCATCAAAAGGGCCGGACAGTTGAACACTGAAGCTTTCTTT. Encoded protein: CASIKRAGQLNTEAFF.

The V call is TRBV11-2, the J call TRBJ2-5, with D tentatively TRBD2 (5 bases). Germline CDR1 reads SGHAT; CDR2 reads FQNNGV. CDR3 length: 14 amino acids. The V end was cut by 0 bases, the J end by 9 bases, with 14 bases between. The DNA of the CDR3 is TGTGCCAGCAGCTTAGAGGGGAATGAGGGTTCCCAGTACTTC. It yields the protein CASSLEGNEGSQYF.

CDR3 loop: CASSMGGRGETQYF. CDR3 DNA sequence: TGTGCCAGTAGTATGGGAGGCCGAGGAGAGACCCAGTACTTC. V and J are TRBV19 and TRBJ2-5; possible D gene TRBD2, 6 bases. The V end was cut by 3 bases, the J end by 4 bases, with 12 bases between. The CDR3 is 14 residues long. In germline, CDR1 is LNHDA, CDR2 SQIVND (reference sequence).

This clone was counted a few times. The V call is TRBV28, the J call TRBJ2-7; 9 bases agree with TRBD1. Germline V CDR1 and CDR2: MDHEN, SYDVKM. The CDR3 contains 14 residues. After removal of 7 bases from V and 1 base from J, the junction contained 5 bases not matched to a gene. CDR3 residues: CASNRQGGSYEQYV. The CDR3 DNA follows: TGTGCCAGCAATAGACAGGGGGGTTCCTACGAGCAGTACGTC.

J is TRBJ2-5 and V is TRBV7-9; possible D gene TRBD2, 6 bases. Per germline, CDR1 SEHNR and CDR2 FQNEAQ (reference sequence). The V end was cut by 6 bases, the J end by 2 bases, with 16 bases between. The CDR3 has 15 residues. DNA for the CDR3: TGTGCCAGCAGTCGAACGGGACTGACGCAAGAGACCCAGTACTTC. Amino acids: CASSRTGLTQETQYF.

This clone was recorded once. This chain connects TRBV6-4 to TRBJ2-5; D is undetermined. Trimming pared 4 bases from V and 3 bases from J, leaving 9 bases between. CDR1 is MRHNA and CDR2 is SNTAGT in the germline V gene. CDR3 length: 13 residues. The CDR3 nucleotides read TGTGCCAGCAGTGTCAACTACAAAGAGACCCAGTACTTC. This encodes CASSVNYKETQYF.

The chain uses TRBV5-5 and TRBJ2-1; 9 nucleotides match TRBD1. The CDR3 has 17 residues. Germline values: CDR1 SGHKS, CDR2 YYEKEE (reference sequence). V was clipped by 1 base and J by 6 bases; unmatched bases: 11. The CDR3 region has the DNA TGTGCCAGCAGCTTGCGGTTCTCGGGACAGGGAGGCAATGAGCAGTTCTTC. Its protein product is CASSLRFSGQGGNEQFF.

This chain connects TRBV24-1 to TRBJ2-1; the match to TRBD2 covers 7 bases. Looked up from germline, CDR1 is KGHDR and CDR2 is SFDVKD. CDR3 size: 13 residues. Trimming removed 1 base from V and 12 bases from J; junction bases left unmatched: 5. CDR3: CATSDFPLAGQFF. The CDR3 DNA follows: TGTGCCACCAGTGATTTCCCCTTAGCGGGGCAGTTCTTC.

The chain employs TRBV5-5 and TRBJ2-7; perhaps TRBD1 as D (5 bases). Trimming cost V 0 bases and J 6 bases, with 13 bases left between them. The CDR3 is made up of 14 amino acids. Germline V gene sequence: CDR1 SGHKS, CDR2 YYEKEE (reference sequence). DNA for the CDR3: TGTGCCAGCAGCTTGGTTAGCAGGGTGGGCGAGCAGTACTTC. Protein sequence: CASSLVSRVGEQYF.

The J gene is TRBJ2-3, the V gene TRBV30, with TRBD2 matching 9 bases. The V segment lost 1 base and the J segment 12 bases; nucleotides outside the gene matches: 5. The CDR3 is 12 residues long. CDR1 is GTSNPN, CDR2 SVGIG, per germline (reference sequence). The CDR3 reads CAWSDPGLAQYF. CDR3 DNA: TGTGCCTGGAGTGACCCGGGACTAGCACAGTATTTT.

This chain uses TRBV18 with TRBJ1-5, with TRBD1 identical over 8 bases. The germline gives CDR1 KGHSH, CDR2 LQKENI. J was trimmed by 0 bases and V by 5 bases; bases with no gene match: 6. This CDR3 has 16 residues. The DNA for the CDR3 is TGTGCCAGCTCATCCGGACAGGGTCCTAGCAATCAGCCCCAGCATTTT. Its protein product is CASSSGQGPSNQPQHF.

The chain joins TRBV2 to TRBJ2-4, with TRBD1 identical over 10 bases. The CDR3 loop spans 14 amino acids. Germline CDR1 SNHLY, CDR2 FYNNEI. The trim removed 6 bases at V and 1 base at J, leaving 0 bases unmatched. CDR3 loop: CASRGQGAKNIQYF. The CDR3 DNA reads TGTGCCAGCAGGGGACAGGGGGCCAAAAACATTCAGTACTTC.